This T cell receptor (beta chain) was sequenced for a study of shared clonotypes between healthy human individuals. Study information: Per donor, three plates held CD4 naive cells, three held CD4 memory, two held CD8 naive and one held CD8 memory. Study conclusions and caveats: When naive CD4 clonotypes were compared across a handful of donors, about 4.9% were shared.

The CDR3 runs 13 residues. The germline CDR1 and CDR2 sequences are LNHDA and SQIVND (reference sequence). V shed 7 bases and J shed 4 bases, with 13 bases lying between them. Repertoires were generated with immunoSEQ multiplex PCR, while TCRdb's copy carries only in-frame clones and drops some. There are about 2,500,000 clones in the sample; approximately 92% occur only once, and around 0.14% lies in the top ten. To note about this clone: The antigen is unknown.

Recent vaccinations or acute infections were absent in the healthy HIV-negative adult donors. Splitting the CD4+ cells yielded a CD45RA+ naive subset and a CD45RA-negative memory subset. Sample: naive CD4+ T cells sorted from blood. Subset in this sample: CD45RA+ positively selected. The chain joins TRBV19 to TRBJ1-2; D might be TRBD1 (6 bases). The TCR originated in a man aged 18 to 35 in good health. The CDR3 loop reads CASTGRGAYGYTF. The CDR3 nucleotides read TGTGCCAGTACCGGGAGGGGGGCCTATGGCTACACCTTC.